Listed below are T cell receptor beta chains from one sample, sequenced in a study of T cells in Graves' hyperthyroidism and ophthalmopathy. TCRdb reprocessed the multiplex PCR reads with MiXCR, giving one entry per CDR3 protein. In the table there are some 620,000 distinct CDR3 sequences, around 16% of which are singletons. Sequenced sample: blood. The receptor source for this set is a woman aged 30 to 39 with Graves' hyperthyroidism. Both conserved end residues are part of each CDR3. The D gene is left open where the match is weak. A row's size may be missing; if present it is once, few, many or a size class.

d_gene	v_gene	abundance	j_gene	CDR3aa	CDR3nt
-	TRBV6-1	-	TRBJ1-5	CASSLPGLRQPQHF	TGTGCCAGCAGTCTACCCGGGTTGAGGCAGCCCCAGCATTTT
-	TRBV6-1	few	TRBJ2-5	CASRHEEGWGIPYF	TGTGCCAGCAGACACGAGGAGGGGTGGGGAATTCCGTACTTC
-	TRBV3-1	many	TRBJ2-1	CASSPRQILSYNEQFF	TGTGCCAGCAGCCCTCGACAAATTCTATCCTACAATGAGCAGTTCTTC
-	TRBV7-8	many	TRBJ1-5	CASSLAQGLGNQPQHF	TGTGCCAGCAGCTTAGCCCAGGGTTTGGGCAATCAGCCCCAGCATTTT
-	TRBV14	-	TRBJ2-7	CASSQVGGLYEQYF	TGTGCCAGCAGCCAAGTAGGTGGTCTGTACGAGCAGTACTTC
TRBD2	TRBV9	-	TRBJ2-1	CASSPMRLAAYNEQFF	TGTGCCAGCAGTCCCATGCGACTAGCGGCCTACAATGAGCAGTTCTTC
TRBD1	TRBV27	many	TRBJ1-1	CASRLRQGEPSTEAFF	TGTGCCAGCAGGTTAAGGCAGGGGGAACCCTCGACTGAAGCTTTCTTT
TRBD2	TRBV11-2	many	TRBJ2-1	CASSSGRQGASGASYNEQFF	TGTGCCAGCAGTTCCGGCCGGCAGGGAGCTAGCGGAGCCTCCTACAATGAGCAGTTCTTC
-	TRBV20-1	many	TRBJ1-5	CSARSEGHNNQPQHF	TGCAGTGCTAGATCGGAGGGACACAACAATCAGCCCCAGCATTTT
-	TRBV6-1	-	TRBJ2-7	CASSINPGPGYEQYF	TGTGCCAGCAGTATTAATCCGGGACCCGGCTACGAGCAGTACTTC
-	TRBV12-3/TRBV12-4	many	TRBJ1-5	CASSLSALSNQPQHF	TGTGCCAGCAGTTTATCGGCGCTTTCCAATCAGCCCCAGCATTTT
-	TRBV28	many	TRBJ2-3	CASSYVVQKRDTQYF	TGTGCCAGCAGTTATGTGGTACAGAAAAGGGATACGCAGTATTTT
-	TRBV20-1	-	TRBJ2-1	CSASETREQFF	TGCAGTGCTAGTGAGACTCGGGAGCAGTTCTTC
-	TRBV7-3	many	TRBJ2-1	CASSLTAVDNEQFF	TGTGCCAGCAGCTTAACCGCGGTGGACAATGAGCAGTTCTTC
-	TRBV18	few	TRBJ2-1	CASSPGMSYNEQFF	TGTGCCAGCTCACCGGGCATGAGCTACAATGAGCAGTTCTTC
-	TRBV28	many	TRBJ1-4	CASSLIATNEKLFF	TGTGCCAGCAGTTTGATTGCAACTAATGAAAAACTGTTTTTT
TRBD2	TRBV24-1	-	TRBJ2-2	CATSTLAGAMNTGELFF	TGTGCCACCAGTACGCTAGCGGGAGCCATGAACACCGGGGAGCTGTTTTTT
-	TRBV29-1	many	TRBJ2-1	CSVGSRGSYNEQFF	TGCAGCGTTGGGTCCAGGGGTTCCTACAATGAGCAGTTCTTC
-	TRBV12-3/TRBV12-4	many	TRBJ2-2	CASSFRDANTGELFF	TGTGCCAGCAGTTTTAGGGATGCGAACACCGGGGAGCTGTTTTTT
-	TRBV20-1	many	TRBJ2-1	CSAYINSDNEQFF	TGCAGTGCTTATATCAACAGCGACAATGAGCAGTTCTTC
TRBD1	TRBV11-2	-	TRBJ1-1	CASSLNRGNSAFF	TGTGCCAGCAGCTTAAACAGGGGGAATAGTGCTTTCTTT
TRBD1	TRBV29-1	few	TRBJ2-1	CSGRTGVDEQFF	TGCAGCGGAAGAACAGGGGTCGATGAGCAGTTCTTC
TRBD1	TRBV6-5	-	TRBJ1-4	CASIRTGASNEKLFF	TGTGCCAGCATTAGGACAGGCGCTTCTAATGAAAAACTGTTTTTT
TRBD1	TRBV4-1	few	TRBJ1-2	CASSQGGTGGAKKNGYTF	TGCGCCAGCAGCCAAGGAGGGACAGGGGGCGCGAAGAAAAATGGCTACACCTTC
TRBD2	TRBV20-1	many	TRBJ2-5	CSAQGLAGGKRGETQYF	TGCAGTGCCCAAGGACTAGCGGGAGGGAAACGGGGGGAGACCCAGTACTTC
-	TRBV20-1	many	TRBJ1-5	CSARTPYSNQPQHF	TGCAGTGCTCGGACCCCATATAGCAATCAGCCCCAGCATTTT
-	TRBV20-1	many	TRBJ2-7	CSARVSGEGSSYEQYF	TGCAGTGCTAGAGTTTCAGGGGAAGGGTCCTCCTACGAGCAGTACTTC
-	TRBV28	many	TRBJ2-7	CASSLSRGDYEQYF	TGTGCCAGCAGTTTATCTCGGGGTGACTACGAGCAGTACTTC
-	TRBV27	many	TRBJ2-7	CASSRTGGPAYEQYF	TGTGCCAGCAGCCGCACTGGCGGGCCAGCCTACGAGCAGTACTTC
TRBD2	TRBV28	many	TRBJ2-7	CASSSGTSGGYEQYF	TGTGCCAGCAGTTCTGGGACTAGCGGGGGATACGAGCAGTACTTC
-	TRBV20-1	-	TRBJ1-2	CSARQANYGYTF	TGCAGTGCTAGACAGGCGAACTATGGCTACACCTTC
TRBD2	TRBV6-1	-	TRBJ2-7	CASTPKRNSGLAGRYEQYF	TGTGCCAGCACCCCTAAAAGGAATTCGGGACTAGCGGGGAGATACGAGCAGTACTTC
TRBD1	TRBV7-9	many	TRBJ2-3	CASTLWGQGASDTQYF	TGTGCCAGCACCTTATGGGGGCAGGGGGCTTCAGATACGCAGTATTTT
TRBD1	TRBV7-9	-	TRBJ1-1	CASRFPGGPMNTEAFF	TGTGCCAGCAGATTTCCAGGGGGGCCGATGAACACTGAAGCTTTCTTT
-	TRBV12-3/TRBV12-4	many	TRBJ2-1	CASSPGTPGVYEQFF	TGTGCCAGCAGTCCCGGGACCCCGGGGGTCTATGAGCAGTTCTTC
-	TRBV20-1	few	TRBJ2-7	CSARQDPYEQYF	TGCAGTGCTAGACAGGATCCCTACGAGCAGTACTTC
-	TRBV3-1	many	TRBJ2-5	CASSQGSGREETQYF	TGTGCCAGCAGCCAAGGATCCGGGCGAGAAGAGACCCAGTACTTC
TRBD2	TRBV7-2	many	TRBJ2-3	CASSLRGRSTDTQYF	TGTGCCAGCAGCTTACGCGGGAGGAGCACAGATACGCAGTATTTT
-	TRBV19	-	TRBJ1-2	CATRKGRGYTF	TGTGCCACCCGAAAGGGCCGAGGCTACACCTTC
-	TRBV15	-	TRBJ2-7	CATSTRRGPTYEQYF	TGTGCCACCAGCACGCGCAGGGGCCCCACCTACGAGCAGTACTTC
TRBD2	TRBV6-4	-	TRBJ2-7	CASSPPRKTGTSGSLPAIEQYF	TGTGCCAGCTCACCTCCTAGAAAAACCGGGACTAGCGGGAGTCTACCCGCCATCGAGCAGTACTTC
-	TRBV6-5	many	TRBJ1-1	CASSYSMNTEAFF	TGTGCCAGCAGTTACTCCATGAACACTGAAGCTTTCTTT
-	TRBV11-2	many	TRBJ2-3	CASSLDYSRPTDTQYF	TGTGCCAGCAGCTTAGATTACTCGCGGCCCACAGATACGCAGTATTTT
-	TRBV6-1	many	TRBJ1-5	CASSSAGSSYSNQPQHF	TGTGCCAGCAGTTCTGCAGGAAGTTCCTATAGCAATCAGCCCCAGCATTTT
TRBD1	TRBV24-1	few	TRBJ2-5	CATSVPRGGGETQYF	TGTGCCACCAGTGTCCCCCGAGGGGGCGGGGAGACCCAGTACTTC
-	TRBV28	many	TRBJ1-1	CASSLPANRVGTEAFF	TGTGCCAGCAGTTTACCGGCTAACAGGGTGGGGACTGAAGCTTTCTTT
-	TRBV6-8	-	TRBJ1-1	CASSYPDTEAFF	TGTGCCAGCAGTTACCCGGACACTGAAGCTTTCTTT
-	TRBV6-5	few	TRBJ2-1	CASSYPGQEQFF	TGTGCCAGCAGTTACCCCGGACAGGAGCAGTTCTTC
-	TRBV7-2	many	TRBJ2-5	CASSLGVTSQETQYF	TGTGCCAGCAGCTTAGGGGTCACCTCCCAAGAGACCCAGTACTTC
-	TRBV20-1	few	TRBJ2-4	CSMWGTTENIQYF	TGCAGCATGTGGGGGACAACCGAAAACATTCAGTACTTC
-	TRBV28	few	TRBJ1-1	CASSSGNGRAFF	TGTGCCAGCAGTTCGGGGAACGGCCGAGCTTTCTTT
TRBD2	TRBV10-3	-	TRBJ2-7	CAISESASGGYEQYF	TGTGCCATCAGTGAGTCCGCTAGCGGGGGGTACGAGCAGTACTTC
-	TRBV28	many	TRBJ2-3	CASRGQITDTQYF	TGTGCCAGTCGGGGGCAAATCACAGATACGCAGTATTTT
-	TRBV2	many	TRBJ2-7	CASSDPRTGRSYEQYF	TGTGCCAGCAGTGACCCGAGGACGGGACGCTCCTACGAGCAGTACTTC
TRBD1	TRBV28	-	TRBJ1-2	CASSLRGPGVGYTF	TGTGCCAGCAGTTTAAGGGGGCCCGGGGTTGGCTACACCTTC
-	TRBV11-3	many	TRBJ2-7	CASSSLAGAEQYF	TGTGCCAGCAGCTCCCTGGCCGGGGCCGAGCAGTACTTC
TRBD2	TRBV4-1	-	TRBJ2-3	CASSQGGHGGSRADTQYF	TGCGCCAGCAGCCAAGGAGGTCACGGCGGGAGTAGAGCAGATACGCAGTATTTT
TRBD1	TRBV3-1	few	TRBJ2-5	CASSPTRDRTKETQYF	TGTGCCAGCAGCCCGACGAGGGACAGGACTAAAGAGACCCAGTACTTC
-	TRBV11-2	many	TRBJ2-5	CASSLGVNVRDTETQYF	TGTGCCAGCAGCTTAGGTGTTAACGTCAGGGATACGGAGACCCAGTACTTC
-	TRBV28	many	TRBJ2-7	CASMGEQTYEQYF	TGTGCCAGCATGGGTGAGCAGACCTACGAGCAGTACTTC